This T cell receptor (beta chain) derives from a study of CD8 T cells in Susac syndrome (dated by TCRdb to about 2019). Context from the whole study: Among the Susac syndrome patients who were sequenced, clinically active disease was present in over 5 and clinical remission was observed in fewer than 10. At blood withdrawal, Susac syndrome patients were therapy-naive, treated with corticosteroids (with IVIg additionally given to some), or treated with IVIg alone. The study used repertoire sequencing to test whether antigen drove CD8+ T cell activation and differentiation in Susac syndrome. The clonality of the CD8+ T cell repertoire was compared across approximately twelve healthy donors, 14 Susac syndrome patients and under 19 multiple sclerosis patients.

Measured from the cysteine to the phenylalanine, the CDR3 is 14 residues long. Only the CDR3 DNA is retained, 42 bases long and in frame from the first base. Trimmed from V: 2 bases; trimmed from J: 5 bases; junction bases lacking a gene match: 8. The germline V gene (reference sequence) supplies CDR1 DFQATT and CDR2 SNEGSKA. Worth noting for this clonotype: The clone's antigen remains unknown. The input lacks base qualities; no much larger clone sits a single base away.

Peripheral blood CD8+ and CD4+ T cells from healthy donors, Susac syndrome patients and multiple sclerosis patients were profiled by high-throughput TCR beta sequencing. Susac syndrome patients met recently defined diagnostic criteria for definite or probable disease. Bulk CD8+ and CD4+ T cells were purified by magnetic negative isolation, whereas CD8+ TEMRA cells were enriched by FACS. Blood was drawn into EDTA tubes, processed within 24 hours, and PBMCs were isolated by density gradient centrifugation. PBMCs intended for TCR sequencing were cryopreserved in liquid nitrogen and were subsequently thawed in a 37 degrees C water bath. The sorted or isolated CD4+, CD8+ and CD8+ TEMRA cells reached a purity of at least 90%. RNA was extracted with the RNeasy kit and roughly 0.5 to 1 ug was reverse transcribed using random hexamers. The immunoSEQ multiplex PCR assay, which covers 54 Vbeta and 13 Jbeta segments, was used to amplify TCR beta CDR3 regions. Bias from PCR amplification was corrected by using a synthetic template baseline for primer optimization and for computational correction. The authors' analysis ran thus. Only productive sequences were kept, with reads annotated to V, D and J genes according to IMGT and analyzed in immunoSEQ Analyzer. Clonality was calculated as one minus the Shannon entropy normalized by log2 of the number of productive unique sequences. For each patient and control, public and private clones were evaluated within the 100 most prevalent clones. Clones were defined as Susac-specific when absent from the healthy and MS cohorts, from 1,000 to 1,100 published viral clones and from other ImmuneACCESS disease sequences. TCRdb ran its own pipeline on the public reads, namely fastp trimming at Q25 and MiXCR clone calling, and kept in-frame beta chains. A single entry per CDR3 protein holds the most common genes and DNA from its merged rows. None of the V and J calls come from the authors' own analysis; TCRdb made them. Here the sample has roughly 190,000 distinct CDR3 sequences; over 90% occur a single time. The ten largest clones add up to approximately 0.15% of the sample.

What the research found in general, with its limitations: The TCR sequencing and HLA analysis was acknowledged to have included a relatively small number of individuals. CD8+ repertoires in Susac syndrome showed clonal expansion, which was highest in CD8+ TEMRA cells and was greater in clinically active patients than in remitting patients. In the total CD8+ and CD8+ TEMRA repertoires, 15 to 20 and five Susac-specific public clones, respectively, were identified.

The chain joins TRBV20-1 to TRBJ2-5, and 7 junction bases match TRBD1. Sequenced input: CD8+ T cells from PBMCs. The TCR sequence derives from a human donor with Susac syndrome. Here the CDR3 is given as CSARSPRQGETQYF. The sequenced DNA is TGCAGTGCTAGATCCCCAAGACAGGGTGAGACCCAGTACTTC.